This T cell receptor (beta chain) appears in the sequencing data of a study of T-cell reconstitution after alpha-beta-depleted transplantation in children. Study results and caveats: The authors attributed T-cell counts and diversity one year after transplant mostly to newly produced T cells.

The TCRbeta library incorporated unique molecular identifiers. TCRdb re-called the PCR reads through MiXCR, storing one row per CDR3 protein. The sample contains more than 400,000 distinct CDR3 sequences, roughly 11% of which appear only once. Germline CDR1 reads SGHAT; CDR2 reads FQDESV (reference sequence). The J segment lost 5 bases and the V segment lost 3 bases, leaving 15 bases of the junction unmatched. CDR3 length equals 19 residues. For this clonotype: The antigen remains unidentified.

This sequence originates from a female patient aged 2-15 years who had a stem cell transplant for aplastic anemia, so the T cells may come from the graft donor. Source: PBMCs, mostly from graft donor cells, taken 180 days after TCRalphabeta/CD19-depleted stem cell transplant. J is TRBJ2-7 and V is TRBV11-1; 14 nucleotides agree with TRBD2. Written as DNA, the CDR3 is TGTGCCAGCAGCTTTACACTACCGGGACTAGCGGGAGTTCTACACGAGCAGTACGTC. Protein product: CASSFTLPGLAGVLHEQYV.